These T cell receptor beta chains were read from a single sample in a study of cytomegalovirus exposure and HLA in healthy donors. The data were produced by immunoSEQ multiplex PCR, yet TCRdb's version contains in-frame clones alone and is incomplete. The sample contains 210,000 or so clones, roughly 88% of which appear only once. The sequenced material came from PBMCs. Receptors originate from a boy aged 2-9 years in good health and CMV-seronegative. Each CDR3 is given with its conserved first and last residue. The D gene is left open where the match is weak. Some rows mark clone size as missing; the rest say once, few, many or name a class of expanded clone.

V gene,J gene,D gene,CDR3 length,clone size,CDR3 protein,CDR3 DNA
TRBV2,TRBJ2-7,TRBD1,14,-,CASSSGQGSYEQYF,TGTGCCAGCAGCTCCGGACAGGGGTCTTACGAGCAGTACTTC
TRBV5-5,TRBJ2-7,-,13,once,CASSSPFSYEQYF,TGTGCCAGCAGCTCTCCTTTCTCCTACGAGCAGTACTTC
TRBV7-6,TRBJ1-5,-,13,-,CASSLGQNQPQHF,TGTGCCAGCAGCTTAGGGCAGAATCAGCCCCAGCATTTT
TRBV29-1,TRBJ2-5,TRBD1,14,-,CSVLEGALGETQYF,TGCAGCGTTCTTGAGGGGGCATTGGGAGAGACCCAGTACTTC
TRBV6-5,TRBJ1-1,-,12,-,CASSHRSTEAFF,TGTGCCAGCAGTCACCGGTCCACTGAAGCTTTCTTT
TRBV9,TRBJ1-2,-,11,once,CASSASRVYTF,TGTGCCAGCAGCGCGTCCAGGGTCTACACCTTC
TRBV5-1,TRBJ2-3,-,16,-,CASQPLAPTWTDTQYF,TGCGCCAGCCAGCCCTTAGCGCCGACCTGGACAGATACGCAGTATTTT
TRBV4-1,TRBJ1-2,-,15,few,CASSQARGTVYGYTF,TGCGCCAGCAGCCAAGCGCGCGGGACGGTTTATGGCTACACCTTC
TRBV19,TRBJ1-1,-,12,-,CASSPYNTEAFF,TGTGCCAGTAGCCCCTATAACACTGAAGCTTTCTTT
TRBV7-9,TRBJ1-1,TRBD1,15,few,CASSPKGQGAGEAFF,TGTGCCAGCAGCCCAAAGGGACAGGGGGCCGGTGAAGCTTTCTTT
TRBV4-1,TRBJ2-7,-,13,-,CASSLDIAYEQYF,TGCGCCAGCAGCCTTGACATCGCTTACGAGCAGTACTTC
TRBV29-1,TRBJ1-1,-,12,-,CSVELGAGEAFF,TGCAGCGTTGAACTTGGGGCAGGTGAAGCTTTCTTT
TRBV6-5,TRBJ1-2,TRBD1,14,-,CASSPRDRVSGYTF,TGTGCCAGCAGTCCTAGGGACAGGGTATCTGGCTACACCTTC